Listed below are T cell receptor beta chains from one sample, sequenced in a study of patients and donors after allogeneic stem cell transplantation. A single record per CDR3 protein comes from TCRdb applying MiXCR to the RT-PCR reads. The table lists approximately 200,000 distinct CDR3 sequences, over 30% of them singletons. Material: blood, either unsorted or a sorted T cell fraction (not recorded which). These receptors were obtained from a human donor who was either an allogeneic HSCT recipient or a stem cell or donor lymphocyte infusion donor (not recorded which). It is not recorded whose cells these are; they may come from a transplant donor. Each CDR3 is given with its conserved first and last residue. D genes are given only for firm matches. Rows give clone size only sometimes, using once, few, many, or a class for an expanded clone.

J gene: TRBJ1-6; D gene: -; clone size: -; V gene: TRBV12-3/TRBV12-4; CDR3 DNA: TGTGCCAGCAGGCGAAGCCGGGAGTATAATTCACCCCTCCACTTT; CDR3 protein: CASRRSREYNSPLHF
J gene: TRBJ1-2; D gene: -; clone size: few; V gene: TRBV11-2; CDR3 DNA: TGTGCCAGCAGCTCGGAGAGGATCAGCTATGGCTACACCTTC; CDR3 protein: CASSSERISYGYTF
J gene: TRBJ1-6; D gene: -; clone size: -; V gene: TRBV4-3; CDR3 DNA: TGCGCCAGCAGCCAAGCCGGGGGCATCGATAATTCACCCCTCCACTTT; CDR3 protein: CASSQAGGIDNSPLHF
J gene: TRBJ1-5; D gene: -; clone size: few; V gene: TRBV20-1; CDR3 DNA: TGCAGTGCACCCCCGGGGCAGCCCCAGCATTTT; CDR3 protein: CSAPPGQPQHF
J gene: TRBJ2-5; D gene: TRBD2; clone size: few; V gene: TRBV12-3/TRBV12-4; CDR3 DNA: TGTGCCAGCAGTCTCCGGACTAGCGGTTATCAAGAGACCCAGTACTTC; CDR3 protein: CASSLRTSGYQETQYF
J gene: TRBJ1-6; D gene: -; clone size: -; V gene: TRBV11-2; CDR3 DNA: TGTGCCAGCAGCCAGATGGGTGTGGGGTCACCCCTCCACTTT; CDR3 protein: CASSQMGVGSPLHF
J gene: TRBJ2-5; D gene: -; clone size: -; V gene: TRBV24-1; CDR3 DNA: TGTGCCACCAGTGATGGGACGTTCACTCAAGAGACCCAGTACTTC; CDR3 protein: CATSDGTFTQETQYF
J gene: TRBJ1-2; D gene: -; clone size: -; V gene: TRBV27; CDR3 DNA: TGTGCCAGCAGCGGACGGCCTAACTATGGCTACACCTTC; CDR3 protein: CASSGRPNYGYTF
J gene: TRBJ1-1; D gene: -; clone size: -; V gene: TRBV10-3; CDR3 DNA: TGTGCCATCAGCGGGACATCGGACACTGAAGCTTTCTTT; CDR3 protein: CAISGTSDTEAFF
J gene: TRBJ1-1; D gene: TRBD1; clone size: -; V gene: TRBV5-5; CDR3 DNA: TGTGCCAGCAGCTTTCGACAGGGCCGAAGCACTGAAGCTTTCTTT; CDR3 protein: CASSFRQGRSTEAFF
J gene: TRBJ1-6; D gene: -; clone size: -; V gene: TRBV6-6; CDR3 DNA: TGTGCCAGCAGTTACCCCCTGACGACGGGGAATTCACCCCTCCACTTT; CDR3 protein: CASSYPLTTGNSPLHF
J gene: TRBJ1-5; D gene: -; clone size: -; V gene: TRBV4-1; CDR3 DNA: TGCGCCAGCAGCCAAGCGGGGGGCAGGCTTAGCAATCAGCCCCAGCATTTT; CDR3 protein: CASSQAGGRLSNQPQHF
J gene: TRBJ2-3; D gene: TRBD2; clone size: -; V gene: TRBV4-1; CDR3 DNA: TGCGCCAGCAGCCAAGTCAGGGCGGGGGACCTGGGGAATACGCAGTATTTT; CDR3 protein: CASSQVRAGDLGNTQYF
J gene: TRBJ2-5; D gene: TRBD2; clone size: -; V gene: TRBV25-1; CDR3 DNA: TGTGCCAGCAGGCCAAACGGGGGGGGAGAGACCCAGTACTTC; CDR3 protein: CASRPNGGGETQYF
J gene: TRBJ2-1; D gene: -; clone size: few; V gene: TRBV9; CDR3 DNA: TGTGCCAGCAGCGTAGAGGGGCAAACCTACAATGAGCAGTTCTTC; CDR3 protein: CASSVEGQTYNEQFF
J gene: TRBJ1-6; D gene: -; clone size: -; V gene: TRBV5-1; CDR3 DNA: TGCGCCAGCAGCTTGGGACACGTGAGCTCCTATAATTCACCCCTCCACTTT; CDR3 protein: CASSLGHVSSYNSPLHF
J gene: TRBJ1-3; D gene: -; clone size: many; V gene: TRBV7-6; CDR3 DNA: TGTGCCAGCAGCTTAGAACTGCCGGGCTCTGGAAACACCATATATTTT; CDR3 protein: CASSLELPGSGNTIYF
J gene: TRBJ1-2; D gene: TRBD1; clone size: -; V gene: TRBV29-1; CDR3 DNA: TGCAGCGTTACCGGACAGGCGAACTATGGCTACACCTTC; CDR3 protein: CSVTGQANYGYTF
J gene: TRBJ1-2; D gene: TRBD1; clone size: -; V gene: TRBV10-3; CDR3 DNA: TGTGCCATCAGGGGGGACAGAAATAAAACTGGCTACACCTTC; CDR3 protein: CAIRGDRNKTGYTF
J gene: TRBJ1-2; D gene: -; clone size: -; V gene: TRBV5-1; CDR3 DNA: TGCGCCAGCGGGGTCGAAGAGACTAACTATGGCTACACCTTC; CDR3 protein: CASGVEETNYGYTF
J gene: TRBJ1-1; D gene: -; clone size: -; V gene: TRBV20-1; CDR3 DNA: TGCAGTGCTAGACCGACAGTGAACACTGAAGCTTTCTTT; CDR3 protein: CSARPTVNTEAFF